The next 20 T cell receptor beta chains were all read from a single sample in a study of blood T cell repertoires in COVID-19. Method: immunoSEQ multiplex PCR; TCRdb's copy keeps in-frame clones and lacks some. The sample includes about 360,000 clones, 80% to 90% of them seen just once. The sequencing input was PBMCs or T cells enriched from blood (not recorded which). Receptors originate from a man aged 35 to 55 in a cohort exposed to, infected with or recovered from COVID-19 (not recorded which).

The chain has TRBV30 and TRBJ2-6; 7 bases map to TRBD1. Germline V gene sequence: CDR1 GTSNPN, CDR2 SVGIG (reference sequence). The CDR3 runs 18 residues. V dropped 3 bases and J dropped 3; count of bases not matched to a gene: 14. The CDR3 bases are TGTGCCTGGAGGAGAGGACAGGTCTATATGGGTGGGGCCAACGTCCTGACTTTC. Protein: CAWRRGQVYMGGANVLTF.

The gene calls are TRBV7-9 and TRBJ1-6; D might be TRBD1 (5 bases). Germline V lookup: CDR1 SEHNR, CDR2 FQNEAQ (reference sequence). The CDR3 spans 13 residues. V was clipped by 11 bases and J by 7 bases, with 15 bases between them. CDR3 protein: CAASGKGNSPLHF. The DNA for the CDR3 is TGTGCCGCATCCGGCAAGGGGAATTCACCCCTCCACTTT. The whole variable domain, filled in from reference TRBV7-9 and TRBJ1-6, reads DTGVSQNPRHKITKRGQNVTFRCDPISEHNRLYWYRQTLGQGPEFLTYFQNEAQLEKSRLLSDRFSAERPKGSFSTLEIQRTEQGDSAMYLCAASGKGNSPLHFGNGTRLTVT.

This clone was recorded a few times. V usage is TRBV10-3 and J usage is TRBJ2-7, with TRBD1 matching 9 bases. This CDR3 comprises 13 residues. The V segment lost 6 bases and the J segment 3 bases; nucleotides outside the gene matches: 3. The V gene's germline CDR1 is ENHRY and CDR2 SYGVKD. As DNA, the CDR3 is TGTGCCATCAGGAGACAGGGGGGCTACGAGCAGTACTTC. Translating gives CAIRRQGGYEQYF.

The chain is built from TRBV24-1 and TRBJ2-5, with 10 nucleotides matching TRBD1. The CDR3 is 15 residues long. Germline lookup yields CDR1 KGHDR and CDR2 SFDVKD. The trim removed 7 bases at V and 1 base at J, leaving 5 bases unmatched. CDR3 sequence: CATSGTGATQETQYF. DNA of the CDR3: TGTGCCACCAGCGGGACAGGGGCCACCCAAGAGACCCAGTACTTC.

The V and J genes are TRBV9 and TRBJ2-3; D might be TRBD2 (5 bases). Germline V gene sequence: CDR1 SGDLS, CDR2 YYNGEE. There are 15 residues in the CDR3. V lost 0 bases and J 0 bases, leaving 8 bases between the germline ends. CDR3 loop: CASSVEAESTDTQYF. The DNA of the CDR3 is TGTGCCAGCAGCGTAGAAGCGGAGAGCACAGATACGCAGTATTTT.

This CDR3 is CASSLGARDGGELFF. The CDR3 DNA follows: TGTGCCAGCAGCTTAGGTGCGCGGGACGGCGGGGAGCTGTTTTTT. V usage is TRBV7-8 and J usage is TRBJ2-2, with D possibly matching TRBD2 (6 bases). Germline CDR1 and CDR2: SGHVS and FQNEAQ. V lost 1 base to trimming and J lost 7 bases, with 13 bases between them. CDR3 length: 15 residues.

CDR3 loop: CASTLRSGRSSDTQYF. The DNA of the CDR3 is TGTGCCAGCACCCTTAGAAGCGGGAGAAGCTCAGATACGCAGTATTTT. The chain is built from TRBV5-6 and TRBJ2-3, with 8 bases identical to TRBD2. The CDR3 sequence is 16 residues long. The junction had 13 bases not matched to a gene; V was cut back by 6 bases and J by 4 bases. Germline CDR1 SGHDT, CDR2 YYEEEE.

V usage is TRBV10-3 and J usage is TRBJ1-1; 7 positions match TRBD1. V lost 0 bases, J lost 5 bases, and 9 bases stayed unmatched. The CDR3 is 16 amino acids. Looked up from germline, CDR1 is ENHRY and CDR2 is SYGVKD. In DNA, the CDR3 is TGTGCCATCAGTGAGTCCAGGACAGGAATGGATACTGAAGCTTTCTTT. Amino acids: CAISESRTGMDTEAFF.

This rearrangement joins TRBV28 to TRBJ1-3; no firm D call. The CDR3 spans 15 residues. Germline-derived CDR1 and CDR2 are MDHEN and SYDVKM. Trimming left V 5 bases short and J 2 bases short, with 13 bases between. This CDR3 is CASSPPGSTGNTIYF. DNA for the CDR3: TGTGCCAGCAGTCCACCCGGGAGTACTGGAAACACCATATATTTT.

Only a few counts were recorded for this clone. The sample contains more than one DNA sequence encoding this CDR3. The gene calls are TRBV5-1 and TRBJ1-1; 7 positions agree with TRBD1. The CDR3 extends over 13 amino acids. With 4 bases clipped from V and 2 bases from J, the junction kept 2 bases outside the gene matches. The V gene's germline CDR1 is SGHRS and CDR2 YFSETQ. In DNA form, the CDR3 reads TGCGCCAGCAGCCCAGGGGGTAACACTGAAGCTTTCTTT. Protein product: CASSPGGNTEAFF.

The sample holds one count of this clone. The chain employs TRBV19 and TRBJ1-1; 9 positions agree with TRBD1. The CDR3 is 16 amino acids. The junction had 16 bases not matched to a gene; V was cut back by 9 bases and J by 5 bases. CDR1 is LNHDA and CDR2 is SQIVND in the germline V gene (reference sequence). The DNA for the CDR3 is TGTGCCAGCGAAATTGCCCCAACAGGGGGCCATACTGAAGCTTTCTTT. As protein: CASEIAPTGGHTEAFF.

The V call is TRBV5-1, the J call TRBJ1-1; tentative D call: TRBD1 (5 bases). Per the germline V gene, CDR1 is SGHRS and CDR2 is YFSETQ. CDR3 size: 13 residues. Trimming cost V 3 bases and J 1 base, with 7 bases left between them. CDR3 DNA: TGCGCCAGCAGCTGGACACGGAACACTGAAGCTTTCTTT. It specifies CASSWTRNTEAFF. The full variable domain, in which reference TRBV5-1 and TRBJ1-1 provide the parts outside the CDR3, is KAGVTQTPRYLIKTRGQQVTLSCSPISGHRSVSWYQQTPGQGLQFLFEYFSETQRNKGNFPGRFSGRQFSNSRSEMNVSTLELGDSALYLCASSWTRNTEAFFGQGTRLTVV.

The V call is TRBV2, the J call TRBJ1-5, with TRBD1 matching over 9 bases. Germline V gene lookup returns CDR1 SNHLY and CDR2 FYNNEI. Trimming at V came to 4 bases and at J to 4 bases, leaving 5 bases not matched to a gene. The CDR3 covers 15 residues. The DNA of the CDR3 is TGTGCCAGCAGTGCCCGGACAGGGGAAAATCAGCCCCAGCATTTT. The encoded protein is CASSARTGENQPQHF.

The chain employs TRBV2 and TRBJ2-1, with 9 bases identical to TRBD1. Germline values: CDR1 SNHLY, CDR2 FYNNEI. The trim removed 5 bases at V and 4 bases at J, leaving 6 bases unmatched. The CDR3 has 15 amino acids. The CDR3 loop reads CASSKDRGSYNEQFF. DNA for the CDR3: TGTGCCAGCAGTAAAGACAGGGGGTCTTACAATGAGCAGTTCTTC.

This clone was found once. The chain recombines TRBV4-2 with TRBJ2-1; D possibly corresponds to TRBD2 (6 bases). The V and J ends lost 2 bases and 0 bases respectively, with 14 bases between them. The CDR3 totals 17 residues. The germline gives CDR1 LGHNA, CDR2 YNFKEQ. The CDR3 here is CASSQNGGRSSYNEQFF. The DNA for the CDR3 is TGTGCCAGCAGCCAAAACGGTGGGAGGAGCTCCTACAATGAGCAGTTCTTC.

The chain carries TRBV6-5 and TRBJ1-1, with D hard to call. Trimming removed 5 bases at V and 1 base at J, with 11 bases between. This CDR3 region has 14 residues. Germline V gene sequence: CDR1 MNHEY, CDR2 SVGAGI. CDR3 nucleotide sequence: TGTGCCAGCAGTACCGGTATCTGGAACACTGAAGCTTTCTTT. It translates to CASSTGIWNTEAFF.

The rearrangement uses TRBV3-1 (or the pseudogene TRBV3-2) and TRBJ2-7; TRBD2 might be the D (6 bases). The CDR3 is 16 amino acids. With 0 bases removed from V and 2 bases from J, the gap between germline ends came to 14 bases. Looked up from germline, CDR1 is LGHDT and CDR2 is YNNKEL (reference sequence). CDR3 in amino acids: CASSQEATRATYEQYF. The CDR3 DNA is TGTGCCAGCAGCCAAGAGGCGACTAGGGCAACCTACGAGCAGTACTTC.

The chain joins TRBV18 to TRBJ2-7, with 8 bases fitting TRBD1. This CDR3 is 15 amino acids long. CDR1 is KGHSH, CDR2 LQKENI, per germline. V dropped 3 bases and J dropped 7; count of bases not matched to a gene: 11. The CDR3 DNA follows: TGTGCCAGCTCACCCGTCCCGGGACAGGCTGGGGAGCAGTACTTC. As protein: CASSPVPGQAGEQYF.

The chain employs TRBV9 and TRBJ2-2; possible D gene TRBD1, 5 bases. Trimming took 7 bases from V and 1 from J, leaving 11 bases between them. The length of the CDR3 is 14 residues. Germline V CDR1 and CDR2: SGDLS, YYNGEE. CDR3 DNA: TGTGCCAGCGGAACAGGTCAGAACACCGGGGAGCTGTTTTTT. Translated, it gives CASGTGQNTGELFF. Filled out from reference TRBV9 and TRBJ2-2, the complete variable domain reads DSGVTQTPKHLITATGQRVTLRCSPRSGDLSVYWYQQSLDQGLQFLIQYYNGEERAKGNILERFSAQQFPDLHSELNLSSLELGDSALYFCASGTGQNTGELFFGEGSRLTVL.

In its sample, this clone was seen a few times. The chain carries TRBV28 and TRBJ1-1; TRBD1 might be the D (5 bases). The V gene's germline CDR1 is MDHEN and CDR2 SYDVKM. The CDR3 is made up of 14 amino acids. V was pared by 7 bases and J by 1 base, with 13 bases between. CDR3 protein: CASIRATGNTEAFF. CDR3 DNA: TGTGCCAGCATCAGGGCTACGGGGAACACTGAAGCTTTCTTT. The full variable domain, rest sourced from reference TRBV28 and TRBJ1-1, is DVKVTQSSRYLVKRTGEKVFLECVQDMDHENMFWYRQDPGLGLRLIYFSYDVKMKEKGDIPEGYSVSREKKERFSLILESASTNQTSMYLCASIRATGNTEAFFGQGTRLTVV.